What follows are 30 T cell receptor beta chains derived from one specimen sequenced in a study of T cell repertoires in cytomegalovirus infection. TCRdb re-called the reads with MiXCR, one entry per CDR3 protein. This sample carries roughly 500,000 distinct CDR3 sequences, approximately 10% of them seen once, and the ten largest clones take roughly 10%. Sequenced material: PBMCs. These receptors came from a human donor in good health (CMV status not recorded). Some clones in this sample may be carry-over from other donors' samples.

The chain recombines TRBV20-1 with TRBJ2-3; weak D call: TRBD1 (5 bases). This CDR3 comprises 14 residues. The germline V gene encodes CDR1 DFQATT and CDR2 SNEGSKA (reference sequence). Trimming cost V 6 bases and J 3 bases, with 16 bases left between them. For the CDR3, the DNA is TGCAGTGCACCGAGGCAGGGTGGGACAGATACGCAGTATTTT. Protein product: CSAPRQGGTDTQYF.

The rearrangement uses TRBV20-1 and TRBJ1-5; 10 positions agree with TRBD1. CDR3 length equals 16 residues. Germline CDR1 DFQATT, CDR2 SNEGSKA (reference sequence). V lost 0 bases to trimming and J lost 6 bases; unmatched junction nucleotides: 8. CDR3 nucleotide sequence: TGCAGTGCTAGAGATCAGGACAGGGGGTTAGGTCAGCCCCAGCATTTT. Protein product: CSARDQDRGLGQPQHF.

This chain connects TRBV5-1 to TRBJ2-7, with a weak D call TRBD1 (5 bases). V dropped 4 bases and J dropped 1 base, with 9 bases sitting between them. Germline V gene data show CDR1 as SGHRS and CDR2 as YFSETQ. There are 13 residues in the CDR3. The CDR3 loop is CASSQRQSYEQYF. The CDR3 bases are TGCGCCAGCAGCCAAAGACAGTCCTACGAGCAGTACTTC.

This clonotype was detected ten times or more. The rearrangement links TRBV29-1 to TRBJ2-1; TRBD1 might be the D (6 bases). Trimming cost V 3 bases and J 0 bases, with 9 bases left between them. In germline, CDR1 is SQVTM, CDR2 ANQGSEA. This CDR3 region has 14 residues. CDR3 in amino acids: CSVEQGFSYNEQFF. DNA of the CDR3: TGCAGCGTTGAGCAGGGGTTCTCCTACAATGAGCAGTTCTTC.

This clonotype was observed many times. This sequence joins TRBV7-8 and TRBJ1-5; TRBD1 matches 7 bases. In germline, CDR1 is SGHVS, CDR2 FQNEAQ. The junction had 5 bases not matched to a gene; V was cut back by 5 bases and J by 10 bases. This CDR3 contains 12 residues. The DNA for the CDR3 is TGTGCCAGCAGCCCCGACAGGGTCCCCCAGCATTTT. This sequence encodes CASSPDRVPQHF.

On this clonotype: A much larger clone lies a single base off, so this may be a read error. The chain recombines TRBV7-2 with TRBJ2-1, with D possibly being TRBD2 (5 bases). The CDR3 contains 13 residues. Germline CDR1 and CDR2: SGHTA and FQGNSA. V lost 0 bases and J lost 13, with 13 bases in between. CDR3 sequence: CASSLAEEFHQFF. The CDR3 coding sequence is TGTGCCAGCAGCTTAGCGGAGGAGTTTCATCAGTTCTTC.

In the case of this clonotype: A much larger clone lies one base from this, so it may be a read error. The V call is TRBV25-1, the J call TRBJ2-7; 8 bases are a match to TRBD2. V was pared by 8 bases and J by 9 bases, with 21 bases of the junction left unmatched. There are 16 residues in the CDR3. Per the germline V gene, CDR1 is MGHDK and CDR2 is SYGVNS. CDR3 loop: CASSPDESGSGDVQYF. The CDR3 DNA reads as TGTGCCAGCTCACCCGATGAAAGCGGGAGCGGGGACGTGCAGTACTTC.

The sample holds many counts of this clonotype. This chain uses TRBV6-5 with TRBJ2-7; 7 bases match TRBD1. V lost 6 bases to trimming and J lost 0 bases; unmatched junction nucleotides: 11. This CDR3 is built from 16 residues. The V gene's germline CDR1 is MNHEY and CDR2 SVGAGI. In DNA, the CDR3 is TGTGCCAGCAGCGGGACAGCCTACACAATCTCCTACGAGCAGTACTTC. Amino acids: CASSGTAYTISYEQYF.

This clonotype was seen repeatedly, ten times or more. V gene TRBV18 combines with J gene TRBJ1-2; D remains unclear. CDR1 and CDR2 from the germline V gene are KGHSH and LQKENI. V gave up 6 bases and J gave up 0 bases, with 17 bases separating them. This CDR3 spans 16 amino acids. CDR3 sequence reads: CASSNLREKANYGYTF. In DNA form, the CDR3 reads TGTGCCAGCTCGAACTTAAGGGAAAAGGCTAACTATGGCTACACCTTC.

This clonotype was picked up one time. This chain links TRBV7-3 with TRBJ2-3, with D perhaps assigned TRBD1 or TRBD2 (6 bases each). The germline gives CDR1 SGHTA, CDR2 FQGTGA. With 1 base removed from V and 6 bases from J, the gap between germline ends came to 20 bases. CDR3 size: 17 residues. CDR3 loop: CASSLNGGDGGADTQYF. CDR3 coding DNA: TGTGCCAGCAGCTTAAACGGGGGAGACGGGGGCGCGGATACGCAGTATTTT.

This clonotype was observed a handful of times. The genes are TRBV6-6 and TRBJ1-1, with a tentative D call TRBD1 (6 bases). Germline V gives CDR1 MNHNY, CDR2 SVGAGI (reference sequence). Trimming took 8 bases from V and 2 from J, leaving 18 bases between them. CDR3 length: 15 amino acids. The CDR3 region is CASPGAGIGNTEAFF. The CDR3 DNA is TGTGCCAGCCCGGGGGCGGGGATAGGTAACACTGAAGCTTTCTTT.

This clonotype has a count of ten or more. J is TRBJ1-4 and V is TRBV5-1; no clear D gene. Trimming removed 4 bases from V and 6 bases from J, with 16 bases in between. The CDR3 length is 15 residues. Germline V gene lookup returns CDR1 SGHRS and CDR2 YFSETQ. CDR3 protein: CASSLNTANDEKLFF. Here the CDR3 DNA reads TGCGCCAGCAGCCTCAACACGGCGAATGATGAAAAACTGTTTTTT.

In its sample, this clonotype was seen many times. The rearrangement joins TRBV7-8 to TRBJ1-2; TRBD1 matches at 7 bases. V shed 5 bases and J 4 bases; nucleotides not matched to a gene: 7. There are 14 residues in the CDR3. CDR1 is SGHVS, CDR2 FQNEAQ, per germline. CDR3 DNA: TGTGCCAGCAGCCGCGACAGGGTTGGCTATGGCTACACCTTC. Protein: CASSRDRVGYGYTF. Together with reference TRBV7-8 and TRBJ1-2, the CDR3 gives the full variable domain: GAGVSQSPRYKVAKRGQDVALRCDPISGHVSLFWYQQALGQGPEFLTYFQNEAQLDKSGLPSDRFFAERPEGSVSTLKIQRTQQEDSAVYLCASSRDRVGYGYTFGSGTRLTVV.

This clonotype was seen repeatedly, ten times or more. This chain joins TRBV7-8 and TRBJ2-1; perhaps D is TRBD1 or TRBD2 (5 bases each). Trimming took off 3 bases at V and 7 bases at J, with 16 bases between the two ends. Germline V gene lookup returns CDR1 SGHVS and CDR2 FQNEAQ. This CDR3 is 15 amino acids long. The CDR3 protein is CASSLEAKGYNEQFF. The CDR3 DNA is TGTGCCAGCAGCTTGGAGGCCAAGGGGTATAATGAGCAGTTCTTC.

This chain links TRBV20-1 with TRBJ1-3, with D unclear. CDR3 length: 15 amino acids. V dropped 0 bases and J dropped 0 bases, with 9 bases sitting between them. Germline assignment: CDR1 DFQATT and CDR2 SNEGSKA (reference sequence). The CDR3 loop is CSARDRDLSGNTIYF. CDR3 sequence (DNA): TGCAGTGCTAGAGATCGGGATCTCTCTGGAAACACCATATATTTT.

Ten or more counts support this clonotype. The chain is built from TRBV11-2 and TRBJ2-6; 7 nucleotides match TRBD2. Germline V gene data show CDR1 as SGHAT and CDR2 as FQNNGV. The junction had 11 bases not matched to a gene; V was cut back by 3 bases and J by 0 bases. The CDR3 extends over 19 amino acids. CDR3 sequence: CASSLGGSALLSGANVLTF. The CDR3 DNA is TGTGCCAGCAGCTTGGGAGGGTCCGCCCTGCTCTCTGGGGCCAACGTCCTGACTTTC.

This chain links TRBV4-2 with TRBJ1-5; D remains unclear. Trimming removed 0 bases from V and 7 bases from J, with 10 bases in between. Germline lookup yields CDR1 LGHNA and CDR2 YNFKEQ. CDR3 length: 14 residues. CDR3 nucleotide sequence: TGTGCCAGCAGCCAAGAGAAGAGTCGACAGCCCCAGCATTTT. As protein: CASSQEKSRQPQHF.

In this sample, this clonotype turned up many times. The CDR3 spells CASSYSSGQAEWEQYF. DNA of the CDR3: TGTGCCAGCAGTTACTCGTCGGGACAAGCGGAATGGGAGCAGTACTTC. This chain links TRBV6-5 with TRBJ2-7, with a weak D call TRBD1 (6 bases). CDR3 length: 16 amino acids. In germline, CDR1 is MNHEY, CDR2 SVGAGI. V shed 0 bases and J shed 7 bases, with 19 bases lying between them.

Ten or more counts support this clonotype. The V call is TRBV24-1, the J call TRBJ1-1; possible D gene TRBD1, 6 bases. Germline CDR1 KGHDR, CDR2 SFDVKD. The CDR3 runs 14 residues. The V gene lost 5 bases and the J gene lost 0 bases, with 9 bases spanning the gap. The DNA for the CDR3 is TGTGCCACCAGTGGAACAGGGATGAACACTGAAGCTTTCTTT. This gives the protein CATSGTGMNTEAFF.

This clonotype was seen at least ten times. This chain joins TRBV10-3 and TRBJ2-6, with TRBD1 as a possible D gene (5 bases). Germline assignment: CDR1 ENHRY and CDR2 SYGVKD. The CDR3 has 16 residues. V was pared by 3 bases and J by 3 bases, with 12 bases between. Written as DNA, the CDR3 is TGTGCCATCAGTGACAGGTTGGGGCGTGGGGCCAACGTCCTGACTTTC. This gives the protein CAISDRLGRGANVLTF.

This clonotype was detected ten times or more. V usage is TRBV12-3 or TRBV12-4 and J usage is TRBJ1-2; D unclear. V was cut by 6 bases and J by 5 bases, with 10 bases left in between. CDR3 size: 12 residues. CDR3 in amino acids: CASRGGSYGYTF. CDR3 nucleotide sequence: TGTGCCAGCAGAGGTGGCAGTTATGGCTACACCTTC.

This clonotype was counted at least ten times. The chain uses TRBV20-1 and TRBJ2-5, with 14 bases lining up with TRBD2. Germline loops: CDR1 DFQATT, CDR2 SNEGSKA (reference sequence). Germline trimming cut 6 bases from V and 4 bases from J; bases unmatched to any gene: 4. This CDR3 comprises 14 residues. The CDR3 is CSAMGLAGAETQYF. CDR3 sequence (DNA): TGCAGTGCCATGGGACTAGCGGGAGCAGAGACCCAGTACTTC.

Only a few counts were recorded for this clonotype. The chain links TRBV5-5 to TRBJ1-3, with D uncertain. CDR1 is SGHKS and CDR2 is YYEKEE in the germline V gene (reference sequence). The CDR3 runs 17 residues. Trimming took off 4 bases at V and 0 bases at J, with 17 bases between the two ends. CDR3 amino acids: CASSQLWEGSSGNTIYF. For the CDR3, the DNA is TGTGCCAGCAGCCAACTCTGGGAGGGAAGCTCTGGAAACACCATATATTTT.

V usage is TRBV7-4 and J usage is TRBJ1-1, with a possible D match to TRBD1 (5 bases). The germline gives CDR1 SGHVT, CDR2 SQSDAQ. The CDR3 extends over 13 amino acids. Deletions cut 7 bases from V and 10 bases from J, with 19 bases between. CDR3 in amino acids: CASTSGQGRRAFF. CDR3 sequence (DNA): TGTGCCAGCACCTCGGGGCAGGGACGAAGAGCTTTCTTT.

This clonotype turned up a few times. This chain joins TRBV5-1 and TRBJ2-1, with D possibly being TRBD2 (6 bases). CDR3 length: 15 amino acids. The germline V and J ends were trimmed by 2 bases and 5 bases, with 14 bases remaining between them. CDR1 is SGHRS, CDR2 YFSETQ, per germline. CDR3 protein: CASSLLAVGNNEQFF. In DNA form, the CDR3 reads TGCGCCAGCAGCTTATTAGCGGTGGGGAACAATGAGCAGTTCTTC.

This clonotype turned up a few times. This chain uses TRBV5-1 with TRBJ2-7, with D perhaps matching TRBD2 (5 bases). Trimming shortened V by 4 bases and J by 4 bases, and 18 bases separated the two germline ends. The V gene's germline CDR1 is SGHRS and CDR2 YFSETQ. The CDR3 has 15 amino acids. The CDR3 is CASSLSVDSIYEQYF. The DNA for the CDR3 is TGCGCCAGCAGCCTGAGTGTGGACTCGATTTACGAGCAGTACTTC.

The sample holds many counts of this clonotype. J is TRBJ2-2 and V is TRBV29-1; D is possibly TRBD2 (6 bases). The germline V gene has CDR1 SQVTM and CDR2 ANQGSEA. The germline V and J ends were trimmed by 3 bases and 7 bases, with 12 bases remaining between them. CDR3 length: 13 amino acids. CDR3 sequence: CSVEPGGDGELFF. CDR3 coding DNA: TGCAGCGTTGAGCCCGGCGGGGACGGGGAGCTGTTTTTT.

A few counts support this clonotype. The chain links TRBV6-5 to TRBJ1-2; D remains ambiguous. Germline V lookup: CDR1 MNHEY, CDR2 SVGAGI. Trimming removed 0 bases at V and 5 bases at J, with 10 bases between. The CDR3 has 14 residues. The CDR3 protein is CASSYSDMGYGYTF. CDR3 coding DNA: TGTGCCAGCAGTTACTCTGACATGGGGTATGGCTACACCTTC.

This clonotype was counted at least ten times. The chain employs TRBV6-6 and TRBJ2-3, with 8 bases fitting TRBD2. Germline values: CDR1 MNHNY, CDR2 SVGAGI (reference sequence). Unmatched junction bases numbered 4, after V lost 2 bases and J lost 6 bases. The CDR3 totals 14 residues. The CDR3 DNA sequence: TGTGCCAGCAGTTACGACGGGGGGGCCGATACGCAGTATTTT. It codes for CASSYDGGADTQYF.

The chain joins TRBV20-1 to TRBJ2-3; D ambiguous. The CDR3 contains 15 residues. V shed 6 bases and J shed 0 bases, with 16 bases lying between them. Germline CDR1 DFQATT, CDR2 SNEGSKA (reference sequence). CDR3 loop: CSAGMAVGSTDTQYF. In nucleotides, the CDR3 is TGCAGTGCGGGCATGGCGGTTGGGAGCACAGATACGCAGTATTTT.